This T cell receptor beta chain derives from a study of OX40 agonist ivuxolimab in advanced cancers. On the study more broadly: Eligibility rules accepted prior anti-PD-1, anti-PD-L1 or anti-CTLA-4 therapy, and approximately 40% had some. Study-wide results and caveats: At doses 0.1 to 3.0 mg/kg, CD4+ and CD8+ clones expanded.

The V and J ends lost 6 bases and 7 bases, in that order; junction bases with no gene match: 9. In germline, CDR1 is MDHEN, CDR2 SYDVKM. The CDR3 has 14 amino acids. Of note for this clone: What it recognizes is unknown.

Sequenced by immunoSEQ multiplex PCR; TCRdb stores in-frame clones only, minus some. The sample comprises about 32,000 clones, 80% to 85% of which are singletons, and under 25% rests with the top ten. The chain is built from TRBV28 and TRBJ1-1; TRBD1 matches at 9 bases. This sequence originates from an adult with an advanced solid tumor such as melanoma, head and neck, liver or kidney cancer. This specimen was CD4+ or CD8+ T cells sorted from blood, taken in a trial of the OX40 agonist ivuxolimab. The CDR3 loop reads CASRYRDRALEAFF. CDR3 in DNA: TGTGCCAGCAGATACCGGGACAGGGCCCTTGAAGCTTTCTTT.